These 9 T cell receptor beta chains were sequenced from one sample in a study of cytomegalovirus exposure and HLA in healthy donors. A multiplex PCR was run with 60 Vbeta primers and 13 Jbeta primers. Clones were read by immunoSEQ multiplex PCR, and TCRdb kept only the in-frame ones, dropping some. This table holds more than 85,000 clones, approximately 71% found once. Input material: PBMCs. These receptors were collected from a female donor in good health and CMV-seronegative.

The V and J genes are TRBV28 and TRBJ1-6, with D maybe TRBD1 (6 bases). There are 18 residues in the CDR3. V was shortened by 3 bases and J by 2 bases, with 17 bases between the two germline ends. CDR1 and CDR2 from the germline V gene are MDHEN and SYDVKM. Here the CDR3 DNA reads TGTGCCAGCAGTTTGTCAGCCGAACAGGGCCCCTATAATTCACCCCTCCACTTT. Its translation is CASSLSAEQGPYNSPLHF.

The chain couples TRBV27 to TRBJ1-1; unclear D gene. V was cut by 3 bases and J by 1 base, with 12 bases left in between. Looked up from germline, CDR1 is MNHEY and CDR2 is SMNVEV (reference sequence). The CDR3 covers 15 residues. The CDR3 sequence: CASSLSEAANTEAFF. In nucleotides, the CDR3 is TGTGCCAGCAGTTTGTCGGAGGCCGCGAACACTGAAGCTTTCTTT.

J is TRBJ2-1 and V is TRBV6-5, with a weak D call TRBD2 (5 bases). The CDR3 has 11 residues. Trimming left V 4 bases short and J 9 bases short, with 7 bases between. Germline V gene lookup returns CDR1 MNHEY and CDR2 SVGAGI. CDR3 nucleotide sequence: TGTGCCAGCAGTTCAGGAGGTGAGCAGTTCTTC. It yields the protein CASSSGGEQFF.

This chain connects TRBV12-2 to TRBJ2-1; the table's D call TRBD2 went unverified against the DNA. TRBV12-2 is a pseudogene segment. This CDR3 is built from 16 residues. The CDR3 is CASRLASGTDYNEQFF. CDR3 nucleotides: TGTGCAAGTCGCTTAGCGAGCGGGACGGATTACAATGAGCAGTTCTTC.

The chain links TRBV29-1 to TRBJ1-2; maybe TRBD1 (5 bases). This CDR3 is built from 14 residues. V shed 6 bases and J shed 4 bases, with 18 bases lying between them. Germline values: CDR1 SQVTM, CDR2 ANQGSEA. In nucleotides, the CDR3 is TGCAGCGTCGGCGACAGCCAAAGGACCTATGGCTACACCTTC. Encoded protein: CSVGDSQRTYGYTF.

The CDR3 spells CASSLIAGGNSPLHF. CDR3 sequence (DNA): TGTGCCAGCAGTTTAATCGCAGGGGGAAATTCACCCCTCCACTTT. V and J are TRBV28 and TRBJ1-6; 7 bases line up with TRBD1. Germline CDR1 reads MDHEN; CDR2 reads SYDVKM. The length of the CDR3 is 15 residues. The ends lost 2 bases at V and 7 bases at J; junction bases unmatched: 5.

The chain carries TRBV19 and TRBJ2-5; 7 positions match TRBD1. The DNA end favors TRBJ2-7, so the J call may be wrong. Germline V lookup: CDR1 LNHDA, CDR2 SQIVND (reference sequence). CDR3 length equals 14 residues. CDR3 loop: CASSISGDSYEQYF. DNA for the CDR3: TGTGCCAGTAGTATTTCTGGGGACAGTTACGAGCAGTACTTC.

This rearrangement joins TRBV6-5 to TRBJ2-7; 7 positions match TRBD1. CDR3 length: 14 residues. Germline-derived CDR1 and CDR2 are MNHEY and SVGAGI. V lost 8 bases, J lost 4 bases, and 11 bases stayed unmatched. This CDR3 reads CASGTDRLSYEQYF. CDR3 nucleotides: TGTGCCAGCGGGACAGACAGACTCTCGTACGAGCAGTACTTC.

The CDR3 nucleotides read TGTGCCAGCAGGCCGGGACAGGGCAGGGAGCCCCAGCATTTT. As protein: CASRPGQGREPQHF. The rearrangement uses TRBV6-1 and TRBJ1-5, with 9 bases that match TRBD1. The germline gives CDR1 MNHNS, CDR2 SASEGT. V lost 6 bases, J lost 8 bases, and 8 bases stayed unmatched. The CDR3 covers 14 residues.